The 12 T cell receptor beta chains below were found in one sample sequenced in a study of PD-1 blockade in classical Hodgkin lymphoma. Stated time point: cycle 4 day 1 (C4D1), after less than 7 weeks of nivolumab. All trial patients relapsed after autologous stem cell transplantation. The authors purified CD4+ T cells from thawed PBMCs by magnetic negative selection. Clones were read by immunoSEQ multiplex PCR, and TCRdb kept only the in-frame ones, dropping some. This table holds roughly 30,000 clones, around four fifths found once. The input for sequencing was CD4+ T cells from blood, taken before the fourth cycle of nivolumab. All receptors derive from a human donor with classical Hodgkin lymphoma.

This clone was picked up a small number of times. This chain links TRBV5-8 with TRBJ1-5; D uncertain. V shed 0 bases and J shed 4 bases, with 8 bases lying between them. The CDR3 spans 14 residues. Germline V CDR1 and CDR2: SGHTS, YDEGEE. In DNA form, the CDR3 reads TGTGCCAGCAGCTTGGTTGGAGGGAATCAGCCCCAGCATTTT. Translation: CASSLVGGNQPQHF.

The chain has TRBV5-1 and TRBJ1-1; possible D gene TRBD1, 6 bases. Between the trimmed V and J ends, which lost 0 bases and 0 bases, there was a span of 9 bases. The germline V gene encodes CDR1 SGHRS and CDR2 YFSETQ. The CDR3 loop spans 15 amino acids. The CDR3 nucleotides are TGCGCCAGCAGCTTGGCTGGGGGCATGAACACTGAAGCTTTCTTT. Protein: CASSLAGGMNTEAFF. Variable domain in full (rest from reference TRBV5-1 and TRBJ1-1): KAGVTQTPRYLIKTRGQQVTLSCSPISGHRSVSWYQQTPGQGLQFLFEYFSETQRNKGNFPGRFSGRQFSNSRSEMNVSTLELGDSALYLCASSLAGGMNTEAFFGQGTRLTVV.

The chain combines TRBV5-1 with TRBJ2-7; 8 bases are shared with TRBD1. This CDR3 has 15 amino acids. The trim removed 0 bases at V and 1 base at J, leaving 3 bases unmatched. CDR1 and CDR2 from the germline V gene are SGHRS and YFSETQ. The chain's CDR3 is CASSLVQGASYEQYF. CDR3 DNA: TGCGCCAGCAGCTTGGTGCAGGGGGCATCCTACGAGCAGTACTTC.

The chain carries TRBV5-6 and TRBJ1-4; no firm D call. The germline gives CDR1 SGHDT, CDR2 YYEEEE. The CDR3 contains 15 residues. V lost 3 bases to trimming and J lost 5 bases, with 14 bases between them. CDR3 DNA sequence: TGTGCCAGCAGCTCGGCTCCTCCCCACAATGAAAAACTGTTTTTT. Amino acid sequence: CASSSAPPHNEKLFF.

CDR3 nucleotides: TGTGCCAGCAGCCCAGGCCCCCTACCAGGGAAGCAGTTCTTC. Translating it yields CASSPGPLPGKQFF. The rearrangement links TRBV13 to TRBJ2-1; a weak D match, TRBD1 (5 bases). The germline V gene has CDR1 PRHDT and CDR2 FYEKMQ (reference sequence). Trimming cost V 5 bases and J 11 bases, with 19 bases left between them. The CDR3 has 14 amino acids.

The chain uses TRBV27 and TRBJ2-3; 7 bases match TRBD2. The CDR3 is made up of 16 amino acids. The J segment lost 0 bases and the V segment lost 4 bases, leaving 7 bases of the junction unmatched. In germline, CDR1 is MNHEY, CDR2 SMNVEV (reference sequence). CDR3 region: CASSSPAGHSTDTQYF. The CDR3, as DNA: TGTGCCAGCAGTTCACCAGCGGGGCATAGCACAGATACGCAGTATTTT.

The chain couples TRBV18 to TRBJ1-6, with 10 bases that match TRBD1. This CDR3 region has 17 residues. Germline CDR1 is KGHSH and CDR2 is LQKENI. V lost 1 base, J lost 7 bases, and 7 bases stayed unmatched. Written as DNA, the CDR3 is TGTGCCAGCTCACCACTGGGGACAGGGGCTCGAAATTCACCCCTCCACTTT. Translation gives CASSPLGTGARNSPLHF.

The V gene is TRBV7-3, the J gene TRBJ2-5; D unresolved. The V end lost 5 bases, the J end lost 9 bases, and 16 bases lay between the germline ends. In germline, CDR1 is SGHTA, CDR2 FQGTGA. The CDR3 is made up of 13 amino acids. This CDR3 is CASSPRLSWAQYF. The CDR3 coding sequence is TGTGCCAGCAGCCCAAGACTTTCGTGGGCCCAGTACTTC. Combining the CDR3 with reference TRBV7-3 and TRBJ2-5 gives the whole variable domain GAGVSQTPSNKVTEKGKYVELRCDPISGHTALYWYRQSLGQGPEFLIYFQGTGAADDSGLPNDRFFAVRPEGSVSTLKIQRTERGDSAVYLCASSPRLSWAQYFGPGTRLLVL.

The chain joins TRBV9 to TRBJ2-2; D possibly corresponds to TRBD2 (6 bases). V was cut by 5 bases and J by 1 base, with 12 bases left in between. Germline lookup yields CDR1 SGDLS and CDR2 YYNGEE. CDR3 length: 15 residues. The CDR3 region has the DNA TGTGCCAGCAGGGCGGGACTTATGAACACCGGGGAGCTGTTTTTT. It specifies CASRAGLMNTGELFF.

The chain recombines TRBV18 with TRBJ2-3; 11 nucleotides agree with TRBD2. The germline V gene encodes CDR1 KGHSH and CDR2 LQKENI. This CDR3 is 15 amino acids long. The V and J ends lost 4 bases and 1 base, in that order; junction bases with no gene match: 1. The CDR3 DNA is TGTGCCAGCTCACTACTAGCGGGGGGCACAGATACGCAGTATTTT. Translation gives CASSLLAGGTDTQYF. The variable domain in full, completed from reference TRBV18 and TRBJ2-3, reads NAGVMQNPRHLVRRRGQEARLRCSPMKGHSHVYWYRQLPEEGLKFMVYLQKENIIDESGMPKERFSAEFPKEGPSILRIQQVVRGDSAAYFCASSLLAGGTDTQYFGPGTRLTVL.

Remarks on this clone: Given the absence of the conserved phenylalanine or tryptophan at the CDR3 end, a read error is likely. Because the CDR3's place on the DNA is in doubt, the DNA is left out and the CDR3 is given as listed by TCRdb. The chain combines TRBV25-1 with TRBJ2-7; whether TRBD2, the table's D call, matches the DNA was not checked. Germline V gives CDR1 MGHDK, CDR2 SYGVNS. From its first to its last residue, the CDR3 has 10 amino acids. The CDR3 spells CASSSLAGAL.

The chain combines TRBV5-1 with TRBJ2-7, with TRBD2 identical over 11 bases. The CDR3 covers 19 residues. Germline CDR1 and CDR2: SGHRS and YFSETQ. After removal of 5 bases from V and 0 bases from J, the junction contained 16 bases not matched to a gene. The CDR3 loop reads CASSNNALLAGASSYEQYF. The CDR3, as DNA: TGCGCCAGCAGTAATAACGCACTACTAGCGGGGGCAAGCTCCTACGAGCAGTACTTC.